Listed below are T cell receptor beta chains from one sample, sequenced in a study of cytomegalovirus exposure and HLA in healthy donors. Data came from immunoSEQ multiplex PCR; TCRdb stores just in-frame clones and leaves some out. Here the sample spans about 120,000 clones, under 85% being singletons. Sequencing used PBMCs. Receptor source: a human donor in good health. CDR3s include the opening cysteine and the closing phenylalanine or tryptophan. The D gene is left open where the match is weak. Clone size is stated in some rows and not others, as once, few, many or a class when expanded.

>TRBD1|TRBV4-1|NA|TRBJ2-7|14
CASSPRTGIFEQYF
TGCGCCAGCAGCCCAAGGACAGGGATTTTCGAGCAGTACTTC
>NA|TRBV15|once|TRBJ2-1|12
CATSRWESEQFF
TGTGCCACCAGCAGATGGGAGAGTGAGCAGTTCTTC
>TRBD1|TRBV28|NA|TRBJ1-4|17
CASSLRTGWSLNEKLFF
TGTGCCAGCAGTTTGAGGACAGGGTGGAGTTTAAATGAAAAACTGTTTTTT
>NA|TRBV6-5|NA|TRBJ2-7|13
CASRDLGRYEQYF
TGTGCCAGCAGGGACTTGGGCCGGTACGAGCAGTACTTC
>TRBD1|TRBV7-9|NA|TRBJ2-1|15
CASSLAGQGYNEQFF
TGTGCCAGCAGCTTAGCGGGACAGGGCTACAATGAGCAGTTCTTC
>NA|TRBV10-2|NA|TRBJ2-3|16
CASTPRTERGTDTQYF
TGCGCCAGCACCCCCCGCACCGAGAGAGGCACAGATACGCAGTATTTT
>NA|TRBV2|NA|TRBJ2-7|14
CASVVSGSSYEQYF
TGTGCCAGTGTGGTGTCGGGGAGCTCCTACGAGCAGTACTTC
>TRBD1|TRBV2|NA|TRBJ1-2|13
CASRPGQGVGYTF
TGTGCCAGCAGACCGGGACAGGGCGTCGGCTACACCTTC
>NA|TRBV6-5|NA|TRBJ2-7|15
CASAGGGTGDYEQYF
TGTGCCAGCGCTGGGGGGGGGACAGGTGACTACGAGCAGTACTTC
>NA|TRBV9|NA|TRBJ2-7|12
CASSPDIGEQYF
TGTGCCAGCAGCCCCGACATAGGCGAGCAGTACTTC
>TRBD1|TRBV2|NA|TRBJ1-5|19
CASSDQGALRGVSNQPQHF
TGTGCCAGCAGTGATCAGGGGGCGCTACGGGGGGTAAGCAATCAGCCCCAGCATTTT
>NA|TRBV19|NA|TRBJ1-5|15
CASSMRRTQNQPQHF
TGTGCCAGTAGTATGAGGCGGACACAAAATCAGCCCCAGCATTTT
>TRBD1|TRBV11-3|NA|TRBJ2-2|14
CASSYRGDAGELFF
TGTGCCAGCAGCTACAGGGGGGACGCCGGGGAGCTGTTTTTT
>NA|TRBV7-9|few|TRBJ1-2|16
CASSLAQSGWSYGYTF
TGTGCCAGCAGCTTAGCGCAGTCCGGATGGAGCTATGGCTACACCTTC
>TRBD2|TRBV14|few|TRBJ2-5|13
CASSRGTSREQYF
TGTGCCAGCAGCCGGGGGACTAGCAGGGAGCAGTACTTC
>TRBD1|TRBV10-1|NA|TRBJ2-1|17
CASSDQTGGVSYNEQFF
TGCGCCAGCAGCGATCAAACAGGGGGCGTCTCCTACAATGAGCAGTTCTTC
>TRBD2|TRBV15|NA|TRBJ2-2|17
CATSRDRREFLSGELFF
TGTGCCACCAGCAGAGATCGGCGGGAGTTCTTATCCGGGGAGCTGTTTTTT
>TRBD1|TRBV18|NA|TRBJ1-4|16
CASSRKPGQANEKLFF
TGTGCCAGCTCACGCAAACCGGGACAGGCTAATGAAAAACTGTTTTTT
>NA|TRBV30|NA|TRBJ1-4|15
CAWSLKGIRGQKLFF
TGTGCCTGGAGTCTCAAGGGCATTAGAGGGCAAAAACTGTTTTTT
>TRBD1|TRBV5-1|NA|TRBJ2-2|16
CASSWGQVYRDGELFF
TGCGCCAGCAGCTGGGGACAGGTCTACCGGGACGGGGAGCTGTTTTTT
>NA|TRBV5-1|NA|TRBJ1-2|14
CASSLGQSGYGYTF
TGCGCCAGCAGCTTGGGGCAGAGCGGCTATGGCTACACCTTC
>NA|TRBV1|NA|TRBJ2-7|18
CTSSQDWTSGRTAYEQYF
TGCACCAGCAGCCAAGATTGGACTAGCGGGAGGACCGCCTACGAGCAGTACTTC
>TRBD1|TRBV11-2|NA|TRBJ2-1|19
CASSLDLVGHRGQVNEQFF
TGTGCCAGCAGCTTAGATCTCGTGGGGCACAGGGGGCAGGTCAATGAGCAGTTCTTC
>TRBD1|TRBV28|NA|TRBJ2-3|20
CASSLHPPGQGTSSTDTQYF
TGTGCCAGCAGTTTACACCCCCCGGGACAGGGGACCTCTAGCACAGATACGCAGTATTTT
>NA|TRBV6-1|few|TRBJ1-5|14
CASTDNGGNQPQHF
TGTGCCAGCACCGACAATGGGGGGAATCAGCCCCAGCATTTT
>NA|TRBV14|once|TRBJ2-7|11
CASSQTYEQYF
TGTGCCAGCAGCCAGACTTACGAGCAGTACTTC
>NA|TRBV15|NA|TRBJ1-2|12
CATSPSSYGYTF
TGTGCCACCAGCCCGAGTAGCTATGGCTACACCTTC
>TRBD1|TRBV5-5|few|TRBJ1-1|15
CASSRTGTANTEAFF
TGTGCCAGCAGCCGAACCGGGACAGCGAACACTGAAGCTTTCTTT
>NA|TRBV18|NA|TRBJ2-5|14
CASSPQATGETQYF
TGTGCCAGCTCACCACAAGCTACGGGAGAGACCCAGTACTTC